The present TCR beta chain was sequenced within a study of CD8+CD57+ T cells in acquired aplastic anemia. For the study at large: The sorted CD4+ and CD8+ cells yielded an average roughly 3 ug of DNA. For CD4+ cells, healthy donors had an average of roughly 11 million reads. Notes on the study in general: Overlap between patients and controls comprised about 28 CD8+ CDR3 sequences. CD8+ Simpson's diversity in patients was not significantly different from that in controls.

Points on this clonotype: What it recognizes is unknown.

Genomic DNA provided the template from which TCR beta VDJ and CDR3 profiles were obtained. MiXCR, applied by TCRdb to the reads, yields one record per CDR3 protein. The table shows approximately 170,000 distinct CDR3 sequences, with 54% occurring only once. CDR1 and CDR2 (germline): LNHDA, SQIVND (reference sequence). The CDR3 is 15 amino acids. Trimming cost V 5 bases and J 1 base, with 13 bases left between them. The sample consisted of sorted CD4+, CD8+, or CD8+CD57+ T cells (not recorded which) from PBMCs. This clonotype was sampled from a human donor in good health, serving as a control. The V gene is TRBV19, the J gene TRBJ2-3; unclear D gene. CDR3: CASSFMGTGTDTQYF. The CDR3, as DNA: TGTGCCAGTAGTTTCATGGGTACGGGCACAGATACGCAGTATTTT.